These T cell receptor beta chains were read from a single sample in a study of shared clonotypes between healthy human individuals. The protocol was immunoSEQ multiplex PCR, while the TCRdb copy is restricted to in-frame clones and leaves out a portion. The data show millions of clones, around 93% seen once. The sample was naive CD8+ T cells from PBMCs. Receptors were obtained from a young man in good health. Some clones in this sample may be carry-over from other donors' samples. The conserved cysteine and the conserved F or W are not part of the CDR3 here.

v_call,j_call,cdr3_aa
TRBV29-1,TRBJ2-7,SAGLGPSYEQY
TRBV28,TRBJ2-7,ASRINLESYEQY
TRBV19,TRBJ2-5,ASHDSPQETQY
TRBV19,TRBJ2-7,ASSMGPVYEQY
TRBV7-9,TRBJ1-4,ASSPPGVGVEKLF
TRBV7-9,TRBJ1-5,ASSLAYRDYSNQPQH
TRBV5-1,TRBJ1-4,ASSLGLQGSEKLF
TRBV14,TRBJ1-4,ASSLRGINEKLF
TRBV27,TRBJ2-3,ASSLGQAGDTQY
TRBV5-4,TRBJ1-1,ASSSNTEAF
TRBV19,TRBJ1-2,ASSIPSEGAIYGYT
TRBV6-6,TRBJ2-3,ASIGGESDTQY
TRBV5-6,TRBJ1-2,ASSSDTRSMEGT
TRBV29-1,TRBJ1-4,SVGVQGRTNEKLF
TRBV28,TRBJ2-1,ASSLVSGLNEQF
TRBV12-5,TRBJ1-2,ASAHQGGRGNYT
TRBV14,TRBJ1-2,ASSRTANYGYT
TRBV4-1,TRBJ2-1,ASSQAPGLADDNEQF
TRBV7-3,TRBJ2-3,ASSLPTDTQY
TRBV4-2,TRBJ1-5,ASSQEQGWYVQPQH
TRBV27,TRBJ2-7,ASSLSMGNEQY
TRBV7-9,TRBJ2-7,ASSSTVITYEQY
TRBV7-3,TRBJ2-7,ASSQGQKYEQY
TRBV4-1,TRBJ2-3,ASSQVGTDTQY
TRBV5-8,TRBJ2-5,ATREWSPYQY
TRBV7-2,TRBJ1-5,ASSLRDRGNQPQH